This is a list of T cell receptor beta chains from one sample in a study of T cell responses to AZD1222 COVID-19 vaccine. Measured with immunoSEQ multiplex PCR; TCRdb has only the in-frame clones, and not every one. The data contain approximately 150,000 clones, 75% to 95% of them singletons. This material consisted of peripheral blood, taken on day 0 of AZD1222 vaccination. The receptors come from an adult in good health. CDR3s include the opening cysteine and the closing phenylalanine or tryptophan. The order of the fields is V gene, D gene, J gene, clone size, CDR3 protein, CDR3 DNA. D genes are given only for firm matches. Clone size appears in some rows only: once, few, many, or a class for an expanded clone.

TRBV28,NA,TRBJ2-7,NA,CASSFYHRDNYEQYF,TGTGCCAGCAGTTTCTACCACCGGGACAACTACGAGCAGTACTTC
TRBV2,NA,TRBJ1-1,NA,CASSGRGANTEAFF,TGTGCCAGCAGTGGTCGCGGAGCGAACACTGAAGCTTTCTTT
TRBV18,NA,TRBJ2-3,NA,CASSPTDTQYF,TGTGCCAGCTCACCCACAGATACGCAGTATTTT
TRBV11-2,TRBD1,TRBJ1-5,NA,CASSTEQGAGVLGNQPQHF,TGTGCCAGCAGCACAGAGCAGGGGGCTGGGGTGTTGGGCAATCAGCCCCAGCATTTT
TRBV5-1,NA,TRBJ2-5,NA,CASSLLNDGTQYF,TGCGCCAGCAGCTTGCTCAACGACGGAACCCAGTACTTC
TRBV7-6,NA,TRBJ2-1,NA,CASSLAPRGSYNEQFF,TGTGCCAGCAGCTTAGCTCCAAGGGGGTCCTACAATGAGCAGTTCTTC
TRBV12-3/TRBV12-4,NA,TRBJ1-5,NA,CASSLHMSQPQHF,TGTGCCAGCAGTCTGCATATGAGTCAGCCCCAGCATTTT
TRBV6-5,NA,TRBJ2-7,NA,CASRGPYEQYF,TGTGCCAGCAGGGGACCCTACGAGCAGTACTTC
TRBV18,NA,TRBJ1-2,NA,CASSPGVEGYTF,TGTGCCAGCTCACCAGGGGTGGAAGGCTACACCTTC
TRBV7-9,NA,TRBJ1-2,NA,CASSRGQSNYGYTF,TGTGCCAGCAGCCGCGGACAGTCTAACTATGGCTACACCTTC
TRBV10-1,NA,TRBJ2-7,NA,CASRRQRNSYEQYF,TGCGCCAGCAGGAGACAGCGAAACTCCTACGAGCAGTACTTC
TRBV27,TRBD1,TRBJ2-7,NA,CASSPLRTGNSYEQYF,TGTGCCAGCAGTCCGTTAAGGACAGGGAACTCCTACGAGCAGTACTTC
TRBV28,TRBD1,TRBJ1-5,NA,CASSPGSRGNNQPQHF,TGTGCCAGCAGCCCCGGAAGCAGGGGGAACAATCAGCCCCAGCATTTT
TRBV27,NA,TRBJ1-1,NA,CASSPGHLNTEAFF,TGTGCCAGCAGTCCGGGACATTTAAACACTGAAGCTTTCTTT
TRBV11-2,TRBD1,TRBJ1-1,few,CASSLDRAGTEAFF,TGTGCCAGCAGCCTCGACAGGGCTGGGACTGAAGCTTTCTTT
TRBV7-3,NA,TRBJ1-1,NA,CASSPLLGGNTEAFF,TGTGCCAGCAGCCCTCTTCTGGGGGGGAACACTGAAGCTTTCTTT
TRBV10-3,TRBD1,TRBJ1-1,NA,CAISESTGTGEAFF,TGTGCCATCAGTGAGTCTACCGGGACAGGGGAAGCTTTCTTT
TRBV6-6,TRBD2,TRBJ2-7,NA,CASSLPTSGRFSYEQYF,TGTGCCAGCAGTCTACCGACTAGCGGGAGATTCTCCTACGAGCAGTACTTC
TRBV7-6,NA,TRBJ2-3,once,CASSLEQSYSSTDTQYF,TGTGCCAGCAGCTTAGAGCAGAGTTACTCTAGCACAGATACGCAGTATTTT
TRBV5-1,TRBD1,TRBJ2-1,NA,CASNRGQNEQFF,TGCGCCAGCAATAGGGGGCAGAATGAGCAGTTCTTC
TRBV7-9,NA,TRBJ2-2,once,CASSPSRPNTGELFF,TGTGCCAGCAGCCCCTCCCGTCCGAACACCGGGGAGCTGTTTTTT
TRBV6-5,NA,TRBJ1-2,NA,CASIQVQGPDYGYTF,TGTGCCAGCATCCAAGTTCAGGGACCGGACTATGGCTACACCTTC
TRBV10-2,NA,TRBJ2-1,NA,CASSELGVVYNEQFF,TGCGCCAGCAGCGAACTCGGTGTAGTCTACAATGAGCAGTTCTTC
TRBV30,NA,TRBJ1-6,NA,CAWSPNSQGVRLHF,TGTGCCTGGAGCCCTAACTCACAGGGAGTACGCCTCCACTTT
TRBV6-6,NA,TRBJ2-2,NA,CASTYEIQGTGELFF,TGTGCCAGCACCTACGAGATACAGGGCACCGGGGAGCTGTTTTTT
TRBV6-1,NA,TRBJ1-5,few,CASSDGLPQHF,TGTGCCAGCAGTGATGGGTTGCCCCAGCATTTT
TRBV12-3/TRBV12-4,NA,TRBJ2-1,NA,CASSFFRSDEQFF,TGTGCCAGCAGTTTTTTTAGGAGCGATGAGCAGTTCTTC
TRBV2,NA,TRBJ2-1,NA,CASSSEGYNEQFF,TGTGCCAGCAGTTCGGAGGGGTACAATGAGCAGTTCTTC
TRBV19,TRBD1,TRBJ2-6,NA,CASRIRGTGAGGGANVLTF,TGTGCCAGTAGGATTCGCGGGACAGGGGCCGGAGGGGGGGCCAACGTCCTGACTTTC
TRBV7-9,NA,TRBJ2-7,few,CASSSNQQWSSYEQYF,TGTGCCAGCAGCTCAAATCAACAGTGGAGCTCCTACGAGCAGTACTTC
TRBV28,TRBD2,TRBJ2-7,NA,CASRRGKNSYEQYF,TGTGCCAGCAGGCGGGGGAAAAACTCCTACGAGCAGTACTTC
TRBV6-4,NA,TRBJ2-3,few,CASSRSGAGTDTQYF,TGTGCCAGCTCGCGTTCAGGGGCAGGGACAGATACGCAGTATTTT
TRBV7-2,NA,TRBJ2-7,once,CASSLRRGPVEQYF,TGTGCCAGCAGCTTACGGCGAGGCCCCGTGGAGCAGTACTTC
TRBV3-1/TRBV3-2,TRBD1,TRBJ1-6,NA,CASSQGETGGKGAPLHF,TGTGCCAGCAGCCAAGGGGAGACAGGGGGTAAAGGGGCACCCCTCCACTTT
TRBV13,NA,TRBJ1-1,NA,CASSLGMMLLSAAPGYTEAFF,TGTGCCAGCAGCTTAGGGATGATGCTTTTATCGGCAGCCCCGGGGTACACTGAAGCTTTCTTT
TRBV7-2,TRBD1,TRBJ1-5,NA,CASSLKGQGLVDQPQHF,TGTGCCAGCAGCTTAAAGGGACAGGGTTTGGTCGATCAGCCCCAGCATTTT
TRBV13,NA,TRBJ2-1,NA,CASSTNSGEHYNEQFF,TGTGCCAGCAGTACCAATAGCGGAGAACACTACAATGAGCAGTTCTTC
TRBV27,NA,TRBJ2-7,NA,CATWRQGGHEQYF,TGTGCCACCTGGAGACAGGGAGGCCACGAGCAGTACTTC
TRBV3-1/TRBV3-2,NA,TRBJ1-2,NA,CASSPNGVRDGYTF,TGTGCCAGCAGCCCGAATGGCGTGCGGGATGGCTACACCTTC
TRBV7-6,TRBD1,TRBJ2-7,NA,CASSFDGTGAYEQYF,TGTGCCAGCAGCTTCGATGGGACAGGGGCCTACGAGCAGTACTTC
TRBV27,NA,TRBJ2-1,NA,CASRPPGLHVFYNEQFF,TGTGCCAGCCGACCCCCGGGCCTCCACGTTTTCTACAATGAGCAGTTCTTC
TRBV11-3,NA,TRBJ2-1,NA,CASSRGTDRGEQFF,TGTGCCAGCAGCCGAGGGACGGACCGCGGAGAGCAGTTCTTC
TRBV4-1,TRBD2,TRBJ2-5,NA,CASSPGLAGVPEETQYF,TGCGCCAGCAGCCCGGGACTAGCGGGAGTCCCGGAAGAGACCCAGTACTTC
TRBV11-3,NA,TRBJ2-7,NA,CASSIYSSESYEQYF,TGTGCCAGCAGCATATATTCTAGCGAAAGCTACGAGCAGTACTTC
TRBV15,NA,TRBJ2-7,NA,CATSRLRGSPPYEQYF,TGTGCCACCAGCCGCCTTAGGGGAAGCCCGCCCTACGAGCAGTACTTC
TRBV4-3,NA,TRBJ2-1,NA,CASSQDLAGYGEQFF,TGCGCCAGCAGCCAAGACCTAGCCGGATACGGTGAGCAGTTCTTC
TRBV7-2,NA,TRBJ2-5,NA,CASSLVPQETQYF,TGTGCCAGCAGCTTAGTGCCCCAAGAGACCCAGTACTTC
TRBV2,TRBD1,TRBJ1-5,NA,CASRRQGAYSNQPQHF,TGTGCCAGCAGGCGACAGGGGGCTTATAGCAATCAGCCCCAGCATTTT
TRBV19,NA,TRBJ1-1,NA,CASSIDGGNTEAFF,TGTGCCAGTAGTATAGATGGGGGGAACACTGAAGCTTTCTTT
TRBV6-5,NA,TRBJ2-3,NA,CASSSGLSTDTQYF,TGTGCCAGCAGTTCGGGGTTAAGCACAGATACGCAGTATTTT